The sequence of this T cell receptor (beta chain) was determined in a study of T-cell memory formation after mild COVID-19. Across the study: TCR clusters showed largely donor specificity.

The germline CDR1 and CDR2 sequences are MNHEY and SMNVEV (reference sequence). Trimming pared 6 bases from V and 8 bases from J, leaving 16 bases between. The CDR3 has 13 residues. Barcoded TCR alpha and TCR beta cDNA libraries with UMIs came from 5'RACE using constant-segment primers. MiXCR, run by TCRdb on the 5' RACE reads, gives a single entry per CDR3 protein. The sample carries 250,000 to 300,000 distinct CDR3 sequences, under 20% recorded once. Points from the study as a whole: Cross-reactive memory appears to have joined, as suggested by some responding clones showing up in pre-infection memory. Mainly in CM and EM were contracting CD4+ clones; CD8+ were in EMRA.

As concerns this clonotype: Antigen specificity is unknown.

The sequence was obtained from a man in his late teens or twenties who had mild COVID-19 (a few samples of this study predate the infection). Cell type and time point are not known. V gene TRBV27 combines with J gene TRBJ1-1, with D perhaps matching TRBD1 (5 bases). The source material was PBMCs or a T cell subset sorted from them (not recorded which). The CDR3 DNA is TGTGCCAGCAGCCCCGGGACCTTTAGGGAAGCTTTCTTT. This translates into CASSPGTFREAFF.